Shown below are 18 T cell receptor beta chains from a single sample sequenced in a study of T cell responses to AZD1222 COVID-19 vaccine (TCRdb year 2021). Library preparation used the immunoSEQ multiplex PCR assay. Entries here come from immuneACCESS through TCRdb and include only in-frame sequences with V and J called. Some clones fail to appear in such tables; in the studies checked, an unresolved V gene covers under half of the shortfall, and the cause of the remainder is unknown. The sample table records more than 110,000 clones; 80% to 90% of these occur just once. The ten most abundant clones make up nearly 3.5% of the sample. What this sample's time point label stands for: baseline before first vaccination. The source was peripheral blood, collected on day 0 of AZD1222 vaccination. The source is an adult in good health.

This clone was detected once. The V and J genes are TRBV27 and TRBJ2-7; TRBD2 is a possible D gene (5 bases). The CDR3 consists of 13 residues. The germline V gene encodes CDR1 MNHEY and CDR2 SMNVEV (reference sequence). V was shortened by 5 bases and J by 11 bases, with 19 bases between the two germline ends. This CDR3 reads CASSNEGAGREYF. CDR3 nucleotide sequence: TGTGCCAGCAGTAACGAGGGCGCCGGTCGGGAGTACTTC.

This chain connects TRBV7-8 to TRBJ1-5; D possibly corresponds to TRBD1 (6 bases). The germline gives CDR1 SGHVS, CDR2 FQNEAQ. The CDR3 is made up of 19 amino acids. Trimming pared 4 bases from V and 6 bases from J, leaving 28 bases between. As DNA, the CDR3 is TGTGCCAGCAGCTATAGGGTCGTACAGGGAAAACTTAGAGGTCAGCCCCAGCATTTT. Translated, it gives CASSYRVVQGKLRGQPQHF.

V usage is TRBV28 and J usage is TRBJ2-1; maybe TRBD2 (6 bases). V gave up 3 bases and J gave up 7 bases, with 13 bases separating them. CDR1 and CDR2 (germline): MDHEN, SYDVKM. The length of the CDR3 is 14 residues. CDR3 coding DNA: TGTGCCAGCAGTTTCGTCCTAGCGAGTAATGAGCAGTTCTTC. Translation: CASSFVLASNEQFF.

The rearrangement uses TRBV4-3 and TRBJ2-4; D remains ambiguous. V lost 0 bases, J lost 8 bases, and 17 bases lay in between. CDR1 is LGHNA and CDR2 is YSLEER in the germline V gene. This CDR3 is built from 16 residues. CDR3 coding DNA: TGCGCCAGCAGCCAAGATTTCGGACCCAACTGGGACATTCAGTACTTC. This translates into CASSQDFGPNWDIQYF.

This clone was counted a single time. This chain connects TRBV6-5 to TRBJ2-1, with D perhaps assigned TRBD1 or TRBD2 (5 bases each). The CDR3 extends over 15 amino acids. Germline loops: CDR1 MNHEY, CDR2 SVGAGI. The V and J ends lost 6 bases and 8 bases respectively, with 20 bases between them. The CDR3 region has the DNA TGTGCCAGCAGGGGACCGGGACGAAGGTCAGATGAGCAGTTCTTC. Encoded protein: CASRGPGRRSDEQFF.

This chain joins TRBV4-2 and TRBJ1-5; D is uncertain. Germline values: CDR1 LGHNA, CDR2 YNFKEQ. CDR3 length: 14 residues. V dropped 1 base and J dropped 1 base, with 5 bases sitting between them. CDR3 in amino acids: CASSQVGSNQPQHF. DNA of the CDR3: TGTGCCAGCAGCCAAGTGGGGAGCAATCAGCCCCAGCATTTT.

This clone has just one count. This chain connects TRBV6-5 to TRBJ2-2, with D unresolved. Trimming removed 6 bases at V and 1 base at J, with 9 bases between. There are 14 residues in the CDR3. Germline assignment: CDR1 MNHEY and CDR2 SVGAGI. Written as DNA, the CDR3 is TGTGCCAGCAGCAGTATAGGGAACACCGGGGAGCTGTTTTTT. Its protein product is CASSSIGNTGELFF.

This chain connects TRBV19 to TRBJ2-3; D call uncertain. Germline values: CDR1 LNHDA, CDR2 SQIVND (reference sequence). The CDR3 sequence is 11 residues long. V gave up 5 bases and J gave up 2 bases, with 2 bases separating them. The CDR3 sequence is CASSVTDTQYF. The CDR3 DNA sequence: TGTGCCAGTAGTGTCACAGATACGCAGTATTTT.

The chain is built from TRBV30 and TRBJ2-6, with TRBD1 as a possible D gene (5 bases). Trimming removed 6 bases at V and 0 bases at J, with 12 bases between. The CDR3 is made up of 15 amino acids. Per germline, CDR1 GTSNPN and CDR2 SVGIG (reference sequence). This CDR3 reads CACPRTNSGANVLTF. The CDR3 DNA follows: TGTGCCTGCCCTAGGACAAACTCTGGGGCCAACGTCCTGACTTTC.

V is TRBV2 and J is TRBJ2-7; a possible D gene is TRBD2 (6 bases). Germline values: CDR1 SNHLY, CDR2 FYNNEI. The CDR3 sequence is 14 residues long. V lost 6 bases and J 2 bases, leaving 14 bases between the germline ends. CDR3 protein: CASRVGGVPYEQYF. CDR3 nucleotides: TGTGCCAGCAGAGTCGGAGGGGTTCCCTACGAGCAGTACTTC.

The CDR3 sequence: CASSWKSTGGSVNTEAFF. The CDR3 coding sequence is TGCGCCAGCAGCTGGAAATCAACAGGGGGCAGCGTGAACACTGAAGCTTTCTTT. The chain is built from TRBV5-1 and TRBJ1-1; 9 bases match TRBD1. This CDR3 has 18 residues. Germline lookup yields CDR1 SGHRS and CDR2 YFSETQ. With 3 bases clipped from V and 0 bases from J, the junction kept 12 bases outside the gene matches.

V is TRBV2 and J is TRBJ2-2, with D hard to call. Between the trimmed V and J ends, which lost 7 bases and 0 bases, there was a span of 12 bases. This CDR3 spans 15 amino acids. Germline CDR1 and CDR2: SNHLY and FYNNEI. CDR3 bases: TGTGCCAGCATTCTCGGATTCGCGAACACCGGGGAGCTGTTTTTT. As protein: CASILGFANTGELFF.

The rearrangement uses TRBV19 and TRBJ2-7; 10 bases map to TRBD1. J was trimmed by 3 bases and V by 7 bases; bases with no gene match: 3. The CDR3 contains 13 residues. Germline lookup yields CDR1 LNHDA and CDR2 SQIVND (reference sequence). The CDR3 DNA reads as TGTGCCAGTACCGGGACAGGGGACTACGAGCAGTACTTC. Translation: CASTGTGDYEQYF.

The rearrangement links TRBV5-1 to TRBJ2-5, with 7 bases identical to TRBD1. The CDR3 is 16 residues long. The junction had 16 bases not matched to a gene; V was cut back by 6 bases and J by 5 bases. The V gene's germline CDR1 is SGHRS and CDR2 YFSETQ. CDR3: CASTQFPGTRGETQYF. CDR3 in DNA: TGCGCCAGCACTCAATTTCCGGGGACCAGGGGGGAGACCCAGTACTTC.

This clone came up a few times. The chain couples TRBV6-6 to TRBJ2-2; D remains unclear. Between the trimmed V and J ends, which lost 5 bases and 6 bases, there was a span of 22 bases. Germline-derived CDR1 and CDR2 are MNHNY and SVGAGI (reference sequence). There are 17 residues in the CDR3. The CDR3 loop is CASSPQQGRQSPGELFF. The CDR3 nucleotides read TGTGCCAGCAGTCCCCAGCAAGGACGTCAGTCCCCCGGGGAGCTGTTTTTT.

J is TRBJ2-3 and V is TRBV7-6; a possible D gene is TRBD2 (6 bases). The ends were cut back, 5 bases at V and 5 bases at J, with 14 bases in the middle. The CDR3 totals 14 residues. The germline V gene encodes CDR1 SGHVS and CDR2 FNYEAQ. CDR3 in amino acids: CASSRDLIRDTQYF. Here the CDR3 DNA reads TGTGCCAGCAGCCGGGACTTGATAAGAGATACGCAGTATTTT.

A single count supports this clone. This sequence joins TRBV6-1 and TRBJ1-5; D is perhaps TRBD1 (6 bases). The CDR3 consists of 16 residues. V lost 2 bases and J 1 base, leaving 12 bases between the germline ends. Germline values: CDR1 MNHNS, CDR2 SASEGT. The CDR3 loop is CASSELGTRSNQPQHF. For the CDR3, the DNA is TGTGCCAGCAGTGAATTGGGGACACGGAGCAATCAGCCCCAGCATTTT.

This chain joins TRBV28 and TRBJ2-3; D is unclear. CDR3 length: 13 residues. V gave up 2 bases and J gave up 2 bases, with 5 bases separating them. Germline V CDR1 and CDR2: MDHEN, SYDVKM. The CDR3 here is CASSLPATDTQYF. The CDR3, as DNA: TGTGCCAGCAGTTTACCGGCCACAGATACGCAGTATTTT.